The rows below give T cell receptor beta chains drawn from one sample of a study of cytomegalovirus exposure and HLA in healthy donors. Assay used: immunoSEQ multiplex PCR; TCRdb lists only in-frame clones, some missing. The table records about 120,000 clones, approximately 94% of them present only once. The material sequenced was PBMCs. The receptors come from a man in his late teens or twenties in good health and CMV-seronegative. CDR3s include the opening cysteine and the closing phenylalanine or tryptophan. Each record gives: V gene, J gene, D gene, CDR3 protein, CDR3 DNA. The D gene is left open where the match is weak.

V: TRBV7-3; J: TRBJ2-6; D: NA; CDR3: CASSGRSGANVLTF; DNA: TGTGCCAGCAGTGGGCGCTCTGGGGCCAACGTCCTGACTTTC
V: TRBV10-1; J: TRBJ1-1; D: NA; CDR3: CASRRNPGRDTEAFF; DNA: TGCGCCAGCAGACGAAATCCAGGGAGGGACACTGAAGCTTTCTTT
V: TRBV11-3; J: TRBJ2-1; D: NA; CDR3: CASSGRLDNEQFF; DNA: TGTGCCAGCAGCGGGCGACTAGACAATGAGCAGTTCTTC
V: TRBV7-2; J: TRBJ2-5; D: TRBD2; CDR3: CASSRSNLRTSGLQETQYF; DNA: TGTGCCAGCAGCCGCAGCAATCTACGGACTAGCGGGCTTCAAGAGACCCAGTACTTC
V: TRBV7-9; J: TRBJ2-4; D: TRBD1; CDR3: CASSSGQVVDIQYF; DNA: TGTGCCAGCAGCTCGGGACAGGTAGTGGACATTCAGTACTTC
V: TRBV28; J: TRBJ1-3; D: NA; CDR3: CASSPPDRNTIYF; DNA: TGTGCCAGCAGCCCCCCGGACAGAAACACCATATATTTT
V: TRBV2; J: TRBJ2-5; D: TRBD1; CDR3: CASRRQGATGETQYF; DNA: TGTGCCAGCAGAAGACAGGGGGCAACGGGAGAGACCCAGTACTTC
V: TRBV27; J: TRBJ1-4; D: NA; CDR3: CASSLIGGTEKLFF; DNA: TGTGCCAGCAGTCTGATTGGGGGGACGGAAAAACTGTTTTTT
V: TRBV5-1; J: TRBJ2-5; D: NA; CDR3: CASSAASGETQYF; DNA: TGCGCCAGCAGCGCGGCGTCAGGGGAGACCCAGTACTTC
V: TRBV27; J: TRBJ1-1; D: NA; CDR3: CASSTTPNTEAFF; DNA: TGTGCCAGCAGTACGACACCGAACACTGAAGCTTTCTTT